Following are 27 T cell receptor beta chains from one sample sequenced in a study of monozygotic twins with inflammatory bowel disease. TCRdb re-called the 5' RACE reads; every CDR3 protein appears as one record, without DNA. Its listing shows about 380,000 distinct CDR3 sequences. Sample: blood. The receptors here all came from a human donor with ulcerative colitis or Crohn's disease, or a healthy co-twin of an affected twin (not recorded which).

J is TRBJ1-5 and V is TRBV20-1; the D call from TCRdb, TRBD1, cannot be confirmed without DNA. The V gene's germline CDR1 is DFQATT and CDR2 SNEGSKA (reference sequence). The CDR3 is 14 residues long. CDR3 protein: CSARVPGVGQPQHF.

This chain links TRBV7-2 with TRBJ1-1. This CDR3 is 16 amino acids long. CDR1 and CDR2 from the germline V gene are SGHTA and FQGNSA. The CDR3 protein is CASSLRVSVRGTEAFF.

This chain connects TRBV20-1 to TRBJ2-7; TCRdb names TRBD1, which stays unverified in the absence of DNA. The CDR3 consists of 13 residues. Germline V gives CDR1 DFQATT, CDR2 SNEGSKA (reference sequence). CDR3: CSAASRTGGKQYF.

The J gene is TRBJ1-5, the V gene TRBV5-1. CDR3 length: 15 residues. The germline V gene encodes CDR1 SGHRS and CDR2 YFSETQ. The CDR3 sequence is CASSPLGDSNQPQHF.

The chain combines TRBV11-1 with TRBJ2-3; TCRdb selects TRBD1, and the lack of DNA leaves this call unchecked. This CDR3 comprises 17 residues. Germline V gene data show CDR1 as SGHAT and CDR2 as FQDESV (reference sequence). The CDR3 protein is CASSLLPAGESTDTQYF. Using reference TRBV11-1 and TRBJ2-3 for the parts outside the CDR3, the full variable domain is EAEVAQSPRYKITEKSQAVAFWCDPISGHATLYWYRQILGQGPELLVQFQDESVVDDSQLPKDRFSAERLKGVDSTLKIQPAELGDSAMYLCASSLLPAGESTDTQYFGPGTRLTVL.

The chain recombines TRBV14 with TRBJ2-1; there is no DNA to check the TCRdb D call of TRBD1. The germline V gene has CDR1 SGHDN and CDR2 FVKESK. The CDR3 loop spans 17 amino acids. The CDR3 spells CASSHRQGGTSYNEQFF.

J is TRBJ2-3 and V is TRBV11-2. The CDR3 runs 15 residues. Germline loops: CDR1 SGHAT, CDR2 FQNNGV. This CDR3 is CASSLDFWGTDTQYF.

The chain links TRBV4-1 to TRBJ2-1. The germline V gene has CDR1 MGHRA and CDR2 YSYEKL. This CDR3 is built from 15 residues. The CDR3 here is CASSQDPTLYNEQFF.

V usage is TRBV20-1 and J usage is TRBJ1-5. Germline loops: CDR1 DFQATT, CDR2 SNEGSKA (reference sequence). This CDR3 is built from 13 residues. CDR3 region: CSARDREGQPQHF.

The gene calls are TRBV11-3 and TRBJ2-1; there is no DNA to check the TCRdb D call of TRBD2. The germline V gene encodes CDR1 SGHNT and CDR2 YENEEA. This CDR3 is built from 18 residues. CDR3: CASSQGSGAGLSYNEQFF.

The CDR3 sequence: CSARRERGLAGGWYEQFF. This sequence joins TRBV20-1 and TRBJ2-1; lacking DNA, the TRBD2 call made by TCRdb goes unchecked. The germline V gene encodes CDR1 DFQATT and CDR2 SNEGSKA (reference sequence). The CDR3 is made up of 18 amino acids.

The genes are TRBV6-4 and TRBJ2-3; TCRdb indicates TRBD1, and absent DNA this call remains unverified. From germline, CDR1 is MRHNA and CDR2 SNTAGT. The CDR3 is 12 residues long. Here the CDR3 reads CASKKTPDTQYF.

V gene TRBV27 combines with J gene TRBJ1-1; the TCRdb D gene call, TRBD1, has no DNA to confirm it. Germline V CDR1 and CDR2: MNHEY, SMNVEV (reference sequence). CDR3 length: 17 amino acids. The CDR3 loop reads CASSLDRSGLRNTEAFF.

This chain connects TRBV6-1 to TRBJ1-5; TCRdb's D call, TRBD1, is unchecked because there is no DNA. Germline values: CDR1 MNHNS, CDR2 SASEGT. This CDR3 region has 15 residues. The CDR3 here is CASRRQGVGNQPQHF.

The J gene is TRBJ2-1, the V gene TRBV12-3 or TRBV12-4; TCRdb's D call of TRBD2 is untestable without DNA. The CDR3 sequence is 17 residues long. This CDR3 is CASSSPLAGQSYNEQFF.

The chain is built from TRBV2 and TRBJ1-6; TCRdb's D call, TRBD1, is unchecked because there is no DNA. Germline V lookup: CDR1 SNHLY, CDR2 FYNNEI. The CDR3 totals 14 residues. Here the CDR3 reads CASSAPTGNSPLHF.

The CDR3 spells CASSSNGQGGDGNTIYF. This chain uses TRBV7-2 with TRBJ1-3; absent DNA, TCRdb's TRBD1 call cannot be checked. Germline V gene lookup returns CDR1 SGHTA and CDR2 FQGNSA. The CDR3 runs to 17 residues.

The V gene is TRBV4-1, the J gene TRBJ2-1; absent DNA, TCRdb's TRBD1 call cannot be checked. Germline-derived CDR1 and CDR2 are MGHRA and YSYEKL. There are 15 residues in the CDR3. CDR3 residues: CASSGRQTTYNEQFF.

The chain has TRBV12-3 or TRBV12-4 and TRBJ2-6. The CDR3 has 14 residues. This CDR3 is CASNKGSGANVLTF.

The chain is built from TRBV5-1 and TRBJ1-2. The CDR3 spans 13 residues. The germline V gene has CDR1 SGHRS and CDR2 YFSETQ. CDR3 residues: CASSLVGNYGYTF.

The rearrangement joins TRBV11-1 to TRBJ2-1; the D call from TCRdb, TRBD1, cannot be confirmed without DNA. The CDR3 contains 19 residues. CDR1 and CDR2 (germline): SGHAT, FQDESV (reference sequence). This chain's CDR3 is CASSLGSPGRKPLNNEQFF. Drawing the rest from reference TRBV11-1 and TRBJ2-1, the complete variable domain is EAEVAQSPRYKITEKSQAVAFWCDPISGHATLYWYRQILGQGPELLVQFQDESVVDDSQLPKDRFSAERLKGVDSTLKIQPAELGDSAMYLCASSLGSPGRKPLNNEQFFGPGTRLTVL.

V is TRBV20-1 and J is TRBJ2-4; as DNA is missing, the TRBD1 call by TCRdb cannot be tested. The CDR3 sequence is 15 residues long. The germline V gene has CDR1 DFQATT and CDR2 SNEGSKA (reference sequence). The CDR3 sequence: CSASDRGATKNIQYF.

V and J are TRBV6-6 and TRBJ2-3. Germline loops: CDR1 MNHNY, CDR2 SVGAGI (reference sequence). This CDR3 contains 12 residues. This CDR3 is CASSYSKDTQYF.

V gene TRBV7-2 combines with J gene TRBJ2-2. Germline V gene lookup returns CDR1 SGHTA and CDR2 FQGNSA. The CDR3 contains 14 residues. The chain's CDR3 is CASSLGSNTGELFF.

The rearrangement uses TRBV20-1 and TRBJ1-5. The CDR3 has 15 residues. Germline assignment: CDR1 DFQATT and CDR2 SNEGSKA (reference sequence). The CDR3 sequence is CSARDRGAFNQPQHF.

The chain couples TRBV14 to TRBJ2-7; the D call from TCRdb, TRBD2, cannot be confirmed without DNA. This CDR3 has 16 amino acids. CDR1 is SGHDN, CDR2 FVKESK, per germline. The CDR3: CASSLRRGAGIYEQYF.

The rearrangement links TRBV11-2 to TRBJ2-7; without DNA, the TCRdb call of TRBD1 cannot be checked. CDR1 and CDR2 (germline): SGHAT, FQNNGV. The CDR3 sequence is 16 residues long. The CDR3 loop is CASSLDKGANSYEQYF.